This T cell receptor beta chain was sequenced for a study of blood T cell repertoires in COVID-19. There are 17 residues in the CDR3. TCRdb keeps only in-frame clones here, not all; method: immunoSEQ multiplex PCR. This sample carries over 200,000 clones, 70% to 85% of them seen once, and the ten largest clones take 1.8%. Recovered Cohort 3 donors showed two negative PCRs, clearance, or symptom resolution. Sequenced sample: PBMCs or T cells enriched from blood (not recorded which). V is TRBV12-1 and J is TRBJ2-3; the table names TRBD1, a call not compared with the DNA. TRBV12-1 is termed a pseudogene. The sequence came from a man in his sixties who had recovered from COVID-19. CDR3 nucleotides: TGTGCCAGCAGCTTTGCCGAGAGGGACAGCTACACAGATACGCAGTATTTT. Translation gives CASSFAERDSYTDTQYF.